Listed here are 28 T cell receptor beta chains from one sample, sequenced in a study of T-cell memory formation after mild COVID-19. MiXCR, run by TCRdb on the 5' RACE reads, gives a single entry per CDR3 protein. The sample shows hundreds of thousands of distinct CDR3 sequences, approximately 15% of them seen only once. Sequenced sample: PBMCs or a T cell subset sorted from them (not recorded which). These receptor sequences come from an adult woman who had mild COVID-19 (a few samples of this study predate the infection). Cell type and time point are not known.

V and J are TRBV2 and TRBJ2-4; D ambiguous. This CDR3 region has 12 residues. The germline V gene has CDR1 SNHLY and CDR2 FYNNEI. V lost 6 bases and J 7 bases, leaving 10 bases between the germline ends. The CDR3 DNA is TGTGCCAGCAGCGATGACTTGAACATTCAGTACTTC. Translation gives CASSDDLNIQYF.

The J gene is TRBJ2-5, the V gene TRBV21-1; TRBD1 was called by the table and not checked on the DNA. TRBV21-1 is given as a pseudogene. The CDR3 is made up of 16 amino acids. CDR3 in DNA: TGTGCCAGCAGCACAGCCCTGACAGGGGCACAAGAGACCCAGTACTTC. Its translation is CASSTALTGAQETQYF.

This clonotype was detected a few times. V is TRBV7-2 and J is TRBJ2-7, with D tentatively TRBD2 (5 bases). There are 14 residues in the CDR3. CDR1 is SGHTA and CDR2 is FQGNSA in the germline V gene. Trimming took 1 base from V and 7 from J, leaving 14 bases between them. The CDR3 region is CASSLVSSGGEQYF. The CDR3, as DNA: TGTGCCAGCAGCTTAGTTTCGAGCGGAGGAGAGCAGTACTTC.

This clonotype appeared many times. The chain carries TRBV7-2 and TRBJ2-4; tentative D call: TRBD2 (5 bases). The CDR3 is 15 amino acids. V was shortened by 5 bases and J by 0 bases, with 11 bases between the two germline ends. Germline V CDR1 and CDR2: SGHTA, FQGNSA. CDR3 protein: CASSALVLAKNIQYF. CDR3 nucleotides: TGTGCCAGCAGCGCACTAGTGCTAGCCAAAAACATTCAGTACTTC.

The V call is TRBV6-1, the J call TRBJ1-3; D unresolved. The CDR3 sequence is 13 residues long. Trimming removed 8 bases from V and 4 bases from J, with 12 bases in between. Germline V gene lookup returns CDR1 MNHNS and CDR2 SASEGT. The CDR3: CASVSGSGNTIYF. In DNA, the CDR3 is TGTGCCAGCGTGTCGGGGTCCGGAAACACCATATATTTT.

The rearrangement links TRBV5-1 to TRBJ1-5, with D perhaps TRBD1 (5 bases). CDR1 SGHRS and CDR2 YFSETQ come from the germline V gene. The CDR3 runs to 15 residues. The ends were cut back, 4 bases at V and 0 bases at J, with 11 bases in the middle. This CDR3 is CASSAGSSSNQPQHF. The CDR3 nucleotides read TGCGCCAGCAGCGCAGGGTCCTCTAGCAATCAGCCCCAGCATTTT.

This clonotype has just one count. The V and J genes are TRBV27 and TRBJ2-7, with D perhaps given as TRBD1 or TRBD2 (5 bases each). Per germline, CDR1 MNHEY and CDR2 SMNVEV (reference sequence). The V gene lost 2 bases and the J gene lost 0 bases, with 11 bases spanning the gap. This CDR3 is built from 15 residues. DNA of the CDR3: TGTGCCAGCAGTTTACGGGCAGGGAGCTCCTACGAGCAGTACTTC. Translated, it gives CASSLRAGSSYEQYF.

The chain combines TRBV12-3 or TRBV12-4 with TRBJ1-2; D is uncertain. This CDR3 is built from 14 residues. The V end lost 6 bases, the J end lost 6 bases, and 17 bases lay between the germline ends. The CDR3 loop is CASRATEGSDGYTF. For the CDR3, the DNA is TGTGCCAGCAGGGCCACCGAAGGGTCGGATGGCTACACCTTC.

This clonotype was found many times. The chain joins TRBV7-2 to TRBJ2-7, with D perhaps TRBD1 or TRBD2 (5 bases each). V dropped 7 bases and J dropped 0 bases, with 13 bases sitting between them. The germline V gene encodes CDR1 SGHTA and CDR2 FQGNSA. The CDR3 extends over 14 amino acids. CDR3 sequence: CASTNYGTSYEQYF. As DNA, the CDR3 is TGTGCCAGCACAAACTACGGGACCTCCTACGAGCAGTACTTC.

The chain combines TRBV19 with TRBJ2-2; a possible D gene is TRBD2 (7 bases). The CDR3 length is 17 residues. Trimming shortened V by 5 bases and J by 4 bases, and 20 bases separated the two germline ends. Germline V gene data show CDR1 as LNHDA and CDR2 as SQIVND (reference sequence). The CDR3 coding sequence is TGTGCCAGTAGTCCAAGGGTCCAGGCGGGGGCCACCGGGGAGCTGTTTTTT. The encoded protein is CASSPRVQAGATGELFF.

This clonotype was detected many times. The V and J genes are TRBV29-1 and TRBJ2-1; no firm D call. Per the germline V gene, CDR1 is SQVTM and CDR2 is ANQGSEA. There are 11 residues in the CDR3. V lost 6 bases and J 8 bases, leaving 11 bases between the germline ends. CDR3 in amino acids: CSVQLVDEQFF. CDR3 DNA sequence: TGCAGCGTACAACTCGTGGATGAGCAGTTCTTC.

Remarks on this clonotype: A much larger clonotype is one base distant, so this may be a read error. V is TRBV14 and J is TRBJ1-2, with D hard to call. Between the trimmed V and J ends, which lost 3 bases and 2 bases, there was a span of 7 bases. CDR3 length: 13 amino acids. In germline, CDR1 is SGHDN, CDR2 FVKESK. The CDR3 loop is CASSQYRNYGYTF. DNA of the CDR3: TGTGCCAGCAGCCAGTACAGAAACTATGGCTACACCTTC.

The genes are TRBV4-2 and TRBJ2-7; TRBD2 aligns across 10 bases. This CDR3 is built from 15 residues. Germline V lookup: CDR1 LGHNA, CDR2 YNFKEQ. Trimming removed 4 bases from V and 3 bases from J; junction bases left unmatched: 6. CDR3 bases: TGTGCCAGCAGCCGAGGACTAGCGGACAACTACGAGCAGTACTTC. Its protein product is CASSRGLADNYEQYF.

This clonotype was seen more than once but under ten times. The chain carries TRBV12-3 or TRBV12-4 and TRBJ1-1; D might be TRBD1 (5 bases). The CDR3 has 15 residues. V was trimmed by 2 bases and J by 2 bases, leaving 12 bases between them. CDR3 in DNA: TGTGCCAGCAGTTTATGGGGGGTAGAAAACACTGAAGCTTTCTTT. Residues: CASSLWGVENTEAFF.

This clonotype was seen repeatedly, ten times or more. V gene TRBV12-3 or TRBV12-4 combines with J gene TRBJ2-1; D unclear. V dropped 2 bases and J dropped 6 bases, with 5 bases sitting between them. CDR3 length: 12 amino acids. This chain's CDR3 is CASSLNSNEQFF. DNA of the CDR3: TGTGCCAGCAGTTTAAACTCCAATGAGCAGTTCTTC.

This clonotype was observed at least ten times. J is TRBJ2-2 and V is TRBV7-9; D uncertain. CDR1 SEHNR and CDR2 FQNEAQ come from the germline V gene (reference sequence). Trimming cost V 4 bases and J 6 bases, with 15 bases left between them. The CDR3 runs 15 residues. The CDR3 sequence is CASSSGSIGAGELFF. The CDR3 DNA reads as TGTGCCAGCAGCTCCGGATCAATTGGGGCCGGGGAGCTGTTTTTT. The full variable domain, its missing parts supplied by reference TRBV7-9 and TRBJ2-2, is DTGVSQNPRHKITKRGQNVTFRCDPISEHNRLYWYRQTLGQGPEFLTYFQNEAQLEKSRLLSDRFSAERPKGSFSTLEIQRTEQGDSAMYLCASSSGSIGAGELFFGEGSRLTVL.

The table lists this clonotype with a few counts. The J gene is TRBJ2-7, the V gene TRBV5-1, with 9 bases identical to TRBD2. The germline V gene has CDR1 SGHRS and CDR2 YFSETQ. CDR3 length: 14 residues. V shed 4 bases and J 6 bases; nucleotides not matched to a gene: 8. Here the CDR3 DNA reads TGCGCCAGCAGCACCGGGCCTAGCGGGATCGAGCAGTACTTC. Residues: CASSTGPSGIEQYF.

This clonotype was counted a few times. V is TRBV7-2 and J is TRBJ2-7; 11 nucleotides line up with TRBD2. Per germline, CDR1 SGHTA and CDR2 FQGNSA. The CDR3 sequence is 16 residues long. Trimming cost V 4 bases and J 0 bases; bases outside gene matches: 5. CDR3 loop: CASSSQGTSGSYEQYF. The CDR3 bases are TGTGCCAGCAGCTCCCAGGGGACTAGCGGCTCCTACGAGCAGTACTTC.

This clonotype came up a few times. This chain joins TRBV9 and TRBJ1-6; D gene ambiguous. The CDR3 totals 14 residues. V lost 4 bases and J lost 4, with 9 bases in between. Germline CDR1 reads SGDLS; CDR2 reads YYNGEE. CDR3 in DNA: TGTGCCAGCAGCCCTAGGGTTTATAATTCACCCCTCCACTTT. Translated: CASSPRVYNSPLHF.

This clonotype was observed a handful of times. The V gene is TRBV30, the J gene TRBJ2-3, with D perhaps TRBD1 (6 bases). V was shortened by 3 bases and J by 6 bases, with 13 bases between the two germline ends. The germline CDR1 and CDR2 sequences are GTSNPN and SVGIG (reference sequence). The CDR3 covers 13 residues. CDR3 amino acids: CAWSFSRGDTQYF. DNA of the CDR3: TGTGCCTGGAGCTTCTCGAGGGGGGATACGCAGTATTTT.

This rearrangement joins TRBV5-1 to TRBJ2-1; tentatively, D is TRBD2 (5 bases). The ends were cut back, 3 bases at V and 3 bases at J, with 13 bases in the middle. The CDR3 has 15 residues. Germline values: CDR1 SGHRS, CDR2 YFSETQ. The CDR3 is CASSSGRTYYNEQFF. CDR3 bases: TGCGCCAGCAGCTCCGGCAGGACTTACTACAATGAGCAGTTCTTC.

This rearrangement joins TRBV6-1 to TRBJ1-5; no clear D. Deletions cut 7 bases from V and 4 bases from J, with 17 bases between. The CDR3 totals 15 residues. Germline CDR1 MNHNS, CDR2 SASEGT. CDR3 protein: CASKSPGPSNQPQHF. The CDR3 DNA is TGTGCCAGCAAGAGCCCGGGTCCTTCGAATCAGCCCCAGCATTTT.

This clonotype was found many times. The CDR3 coding sequence is TGTGCCAGCAGCCAAGTAGGGGACTACATTTTCAATGAGCAGTTCTTC. Protein sequence: CASSQVGDYIFNEQFF. This chain uses TRBV4-2 with TRBJ2-1, with TRBD2 identical over 7 bases. Unmatched junction bases numbered 9, after V lost 1 base and J lost 6 bases. Germline CDR1 and CDR2: LGHNA and YNFKEQ. CDR3 length: 16 amino acids.

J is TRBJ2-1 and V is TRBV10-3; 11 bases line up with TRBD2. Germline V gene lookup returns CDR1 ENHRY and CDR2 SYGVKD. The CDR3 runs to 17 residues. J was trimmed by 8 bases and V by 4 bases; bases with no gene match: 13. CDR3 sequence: CAISAGLAGRQIDEQFF. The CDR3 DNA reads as TGTGCCATCAGTGCAGGACTAGCGGGCCGACAAATAGATGAGCAGTTCTTC.

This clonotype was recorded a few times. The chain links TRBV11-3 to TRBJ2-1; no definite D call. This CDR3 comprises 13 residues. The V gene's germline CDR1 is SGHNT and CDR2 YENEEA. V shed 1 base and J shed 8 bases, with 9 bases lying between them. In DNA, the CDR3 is TGTGCCAGCAGCTTAGTAGTGGGCGATGAGCAGTTCTTC. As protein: CASSLVVGDEQFF.

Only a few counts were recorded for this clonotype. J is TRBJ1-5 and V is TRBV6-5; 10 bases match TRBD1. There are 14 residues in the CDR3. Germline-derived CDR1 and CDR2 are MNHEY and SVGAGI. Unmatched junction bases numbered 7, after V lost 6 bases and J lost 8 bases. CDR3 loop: CASRDRGIFEPQHF. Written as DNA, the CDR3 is TGTGCCAGCAGGGACAGGGGGATTTTCGAGCCCCAGCATTTT.

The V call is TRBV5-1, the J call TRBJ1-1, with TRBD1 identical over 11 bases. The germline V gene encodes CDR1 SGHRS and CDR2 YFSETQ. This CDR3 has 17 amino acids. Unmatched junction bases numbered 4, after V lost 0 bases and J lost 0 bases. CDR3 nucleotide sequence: TGCGCCAGCAGCTTGGTTGGGACAGGGGGGATGAACACTGAAGCTTTCTTT. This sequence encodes CASSLVGTGGMNTEAFF.

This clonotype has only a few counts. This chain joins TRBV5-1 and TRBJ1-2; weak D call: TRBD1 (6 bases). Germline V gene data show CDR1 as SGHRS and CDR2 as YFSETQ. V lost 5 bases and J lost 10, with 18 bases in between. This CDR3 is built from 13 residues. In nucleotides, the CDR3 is TGCGCCAGCAGTGAGGGGGGAGGCATGGACTACACCTTC. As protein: CASSEGGGMDYTF.